This T cell receptor beta chain came from a study of breast tumors, draining lymph nodes, adjacent tissues. Study results and caveats: Data fit most tumor T cells coming from lymph node, expanding in tumor. Tumor TCR diversity was below lymph nodes but above nontumor tissue. Tumor T cell lymph node origin was a supported hypothesis, not proven. Luminal-like breast cancer showed significantly greater tumor-nontumor repertoire similarity than basal-like breast cancer did.

Germline V CDR1 and CDR2: GTSNPN, SVGIG (reference sequence). The CDR3 is 12 amino acids. V was clipped by 7 bases and J by 3 bases, with 10 bases between them. The lymph nodes were axillary draining lymph nodes from breast cancer patients. TCRdb independently ran MiXCR on the multiplex PCR reads; one entry per CDR3 protein. The sample shows about 270,000 distinct CDR3 sequences, around 31% of them seen only once. This clonotype has a count of ten or more. Its cognate antigen is unknown. This sequence originates from a female donor with breast cancer. Some clones in this sample may be carry-over from other donors' samples. This chain connects TRBV30 to TRBJ1-5; D unclear. The sample was axillary lymph node tissue. DNA for the CDR3: TGTGCCTTCGGGAGGCCCAATCAGCCCCAGCATTTT. This gives the protein CAFGRPNQPQHF.